Following are 31 T cell receptor beta chains from one sample sequenced in a study of T-cell reconstitution after alpha-beta-depleted transplantation in children. Preparation of the TCRbeta library was carried out with unique molecular identifiers. TCRdb processed the PCR reads anew with MiXCR; each CDR3 protein has one entry. The sample includes about 980,000 distinct CDR3 sequences, around 30% of them seen just once. Sequencing was performed on PBMCs, mostly from graft donor cells, taken 360 days after TCRalphabeta/CD19-depleted stem cell transplant. These receptors were taken from a boy younger than two who had a stem cell transplant for SCID, so the T cells may come from the graft donor.

J is TRBJ2-7 and V is TRBV12-3 or TRBV12-4; D possibly corresponds to TRBD2 (6 bases). The CDR3 is made up of 14 amino acids. V was pared by 4 bases and J by 2 bases, with 12 bases between. CDR3: CASSSGTEPYEQYF. CDR3 nucleotide sequence: TGTGCCAGCAGTTCCGGGACTGAGCCCTACGAGCAGTACTTC.

The gene calls are TRBV5-1 and TRBJ1-1; D uncertain. V shed 0 bases and J shed 0 bases, with 12 bases lying between them. The CDR3 has 16 amino acids. The germline V gene encodes CDR1 SGHRS and CDR2 YFSETQ. In DNA form, the CDR3 reads TGCGCCAGCAGCTTGGTGTCGGCCTTCATGAACACTGAAGCTTTCTTT. Translated, it gives CASSLVSAFMNTEAFF.

This sequence joins TRBV5-1 and TRBJ2-3; perhaps TRBD2 as D (7 bases). This CDR3 spans 14 amino acids. CDR1 is SGHRS and CDR2 is YFSETQ in the germline V gene. V was clipped by 4 bases and J by 3 bases, with 12 bases between them. CDR3 nucleotide sequence: TGCGCCAGCAGCGGGGGGGCGCGGACAGATACGCAGTATTTT. Translating gives CASSGGARTDTQYF.

There are a few counts of this clonotype. CDR3 residues: CASVQGQGDNEQFF. The CDR3 DNA follows: TGTGCCAGCGTTCAAGGGCAGGGAGACAATGAGCAGTTCTTC. This sequence joins TRBV7-9 and TRBJ2-1; D may match TRBD1 or TRBD2 (5 bases each). The CDR3 length is 14 residues. Trimming shortened V by 8 bases and J by 5 bases, and 16 bases separated the two germline ends. Germline-derived CDR1 and CDR2 are SEHNR and FQNEAQ (reference sequence).

This clonotype was picked up a small number of times. This chain joins TRBV12-3 or TRBV12-4 and TRBJ2-5; the D gene is possibly TRBD2 (5 bases). This CDR3 contains 13 residues. Trimming removed 6 bases from V and 12 bases from J, with 20 bases in between. The CDR3 spells CASSRHEGFPEYF. CDR3 nucleotide sequence: TGTGCCAGCAGCCGACACGAGGGTTTCCCAGAGTACTTC.

This clonotype was seen at least ten times. This sequence joins TRBV20-1 and TRBJ2-7; 9 positions agree with TRBD1. Per the germline V gene, CDR1 is DFQATT and CDR2 is SNEGSKA (reference sequence). CDR3 length equals 13 residues. Losses at the gene ends were 6 bases for V and 0 bases for J; bases not matched to a gene: 3. In nucleotides, the CDR3 is TGCAGTGCCGGGACAGGGTACTCCTACGAGCAGTACTTC. Translating gives CSAGTGYSYEQYF.

The chain joins TRBV7-2 to TRBJ1-1, with D unclear. Germline CDR1 and CDR2: SGHTA and FQGNSA. Trimming cost V 1 base and J 3 bases, with 12 bases left between them. CDR3 size: 15 residues. The chain's CDR3 is CASSLVDRWDTEAFF. CDR3 coding DNA: TGTGCCAGCAGCTTAGTAGATCGATGGGACACTGAAGCTTTCTTT.

The sample holds many counts of this clonotype. This sequence joins TRBV5-4 and TRBJ2-1; D is tentatively TRBD1 or TRBD2 (6 bases each). Looked up from germline, CDR1 is SGHNT and CDR2 is YYREEE (reference sequence). V was clipped by 0 bases and J by 8 bases, with 18 bases between them. The CDR3 loop spans 16 amino acids. The DNA for the CDR3 is TGTGCCAGCAGCTTGGCGGTGGGGGGCCTCGGCGATGAGCAGTTCTTC. Residues: CASSLAVGGLGDEQFF. The full variable domain, rest sourced from reference TRBV5-4 and TRBJ2-1, is ETGVTQSPTHLIKTRGQQVTLRCSSQSGHNTVSWYQQALGQGPQFIFQYYREEENGRGNFPPRFSGLQFPNYSSELNVNALELDDSALYLCASSLAVGGLGDEQFFGPGTRLTVL.

This rearrangement joins TRBV9 to TRBJ2-2; 7 positions match TRBD1. The CDR3 sequence is 17 residues long. Unmatched junction bases numbered 8, after V lost 3 bases and J lost 0 bases. CDR1 and CDR2 (germline): SGDLS, YYNGEE. The CDR3 sequence is CASSEWTGLANTGELFF. The DNA for the CDR3 is TGTGCCAGCAGCGAATGGACAGGCCTCGCGAACACCGGGGAGCTGTTTTTT.

V usage is TRBV27 and J usage is TRBJ2-6, with a tentative D call TRBD1 (6 bases). The CDR3 extends over 16 amino acids. V shed 0 bases and J shed 4 bases, with 10 bases lying between them. Germline CDR1 MNHEY, CDR2 SMNVEV (reference sequence). The CDR3 bases are TGTGCCAGCAGTTTATCAGCAGGGGCCGGGGCCAACGTCCTGACTTTC. It codes for CASSLSAGAGANVLTF.

The CDR3: CASNFPGQGNYGYTF. The CDR3 bases are TGTGCCAGCAATTTTCCGGGACAGGGTAACTATGGCTACACCTTC. V usage is TRBV3-1 and J usage is TRBJ1-2; 9 bases line up with TRBD1. The V and J ends lost 7 bases and 1 base, in that order; junction bases with no gene match: 7. This CDR3 spans 15 amino acids. CDR1 is LGHDT, CDR2 YNNKEL, per germline (reference sequence).

The V gene is TRBV20-1, the J gene TRBJ1-1, with D hard to call. The CDR3 has 13 residues. Between the trimmed V and J ends, which lost 0 bases and 11 bases, there was a span of 16 bases. The germline V gene encodes CDR1 DFQATT and CDR2 SNEGSKA (reference sequence). The CDR3 sequence: CSARESGMGRAFF. CDR3 DNA sequence: TGCAGTGCTAGAGAATCTGGTATGGGGAGGGCTTTCTTT.

This clonotype was observed a handful of times. This chain uses TRBV15 with TRBJ1-5; D is unclear. V dropped 3 bases and J dropped 5 bases, with 5 bases sitting between them. CDR1 is LNHNV, CDR2 YYDKDF, per germline (reference sequence). CDR3 length: 12 amino acids. This CDR3 is CATSRGYQPQHF. CDR3 in DNA: TGTGCCACCAGCAGGGGATATCAGCCCCAGCATTTT.

The chain links TRBV24-1 to TRBJ2-2, with 7 positions matching TRBD2. This CDR3 spans 16 amino acids. Trimming cost V 4 bases and J 5 bases; bases outside gene matches: 9. Germline-derived CDR1 and CDR2 are KGHDR and SFDVKD. The CDR3 DNA is TGTGCCACCAGTGACTACACCCCCGGGAGGACCGGGGAGCTGTTTTTT. It is translated as CATSDYTPGRTGELFF.

This clonotype was counted only a few times. The chain is built from TRBV20-1 and TRBJ2-2; 7 positions match TRBD2. J was trimmed by 2 bases and V by 2 bases; bases with no gene match: 8. The CDR3 runs to 16 residues. Germline V CDR1 and CDR2: DFQATT, SNEGSKA (reference sequence). CDR3 protein: CSARQAGTANTGELFF. The CDR3 DNA follows: TGCAGTGCTAGACAAGCGGGGACGGCTAACACCGGGGAGCTGTTTTTT.

CDR3 in DNA: TGTGCCAGCAGTTTTTACTCCAAATCCTACAATGAGCAGTTCTTC. Translated, it gives CASSFYSKSYNEQFF. The chain links TRBV12-3 or TRBV12-4 to TRBJ2-1; no reliable D call. Trimming took 3 bases from V and 1 from J, leaving 10 bases between them. The CDR3 has 15 residues.

This clonotype has just a few counts. The chain employs TRBV6-1 and TRBJ2-1; 9 bases line up with TRBD2. Germline V lookup: CDR1 MNHNS, CDR2 SASEGT. V was pared by 8 bases and J by 9 bases, with 11 bases of the junction left unmatched. There are 14 residues in the CDR3. This CDR3 is CASSGISGGSEQFF. The CDR3 nucleotides are TGTGCCAGCTCAGGGATTAGCGGGGGCAGTGAGCAGTTCTTC.

The chain uses TRBV29-1 and TRBJ2-5, with TRBD2 matching over 8 bases. CDR1 SQVTM and CDR2 ANQGSEA come from the germline V gene. CDR3 length: 13 residues. V lost 6 bases and J lost 2; bases outside the gene matches: 5. DNA for the CDR3: TGCAGCGTAAAGCGGGGGCCTCAAGAGACCCAGTACTTC. Translation gives CSVKRGPQETQYF.

The chain carries TRBV6-5 and TRBJ2-3; D is possibly TRBD2 (6 bases). Trimming took 2 bases from V and 2 from J, leaving 14 bases between them. This CDR3 is 16 amino acids long. Germline V CDR1 and CDR2: MNHEY, SVGAGI. The DNA for the CDR3 is TGTGCCAGCAGTTACCTTTCAGCGGGCCTCACAGATACGCAGTATTTT. Its protein product is CASSYLSAGLTDTQYF.

The V and J genes are TRBV3-1 and TRBJ2-7; 10 bases line up with TRBD2. Looked up from germline, CDR1 is LGHDT and CDR2 is YNNKEL (reference sequence). V was clipped by 0 bases and J by 3 bases; unmatched bases: 8. The length of the CDR3 is 17 residues. The CDR3 protein is CASSQDLLAGEVYEQYF. As DNA, the CDR3 is TGTGCCAGCAGCCAAGATCTCCTAGCGGGGGAGGTCTACGAGCAGTACTTC.

J is TRBJ2-4 and V is TRBV20-1; maybe TRBD2 (6 bases). V was cut by 5 bases and J by 3 bases, with 14 bases left in between. This CDR3 spans 14 amino acids. In germline, CDR1 is DFQATT, CDR2 SNEGSKA (reference sequence). CDR3 coding DNA: TGCAGTGCTTCTACTAGCTTGAGCAAAAACATTCAGTACTTC. Its translation is CSASTSLSKNIQYF.

This clonotype appeared many times. This chain joins TRBV20-1 and TRBJ2-7, with TRBD2 matching 7 bases. Trimming removed 3 bases from V and 7 bases from J; junction bases left unmatched: 12. Per germline, CDR1 DFQATT and CDR2 SNEGSKA (reference sequence). CDR3 length: 14 residues. For the CDR3, the DNA is TGCAGTGCTAGTTATCCTAAGGGACTAAATGAGCAGTACTTC. Its translation is CSASYPKGLNEQYF.

This clonotype occurred a few times. This rearrangement joins TRBV7-8 to TRBJ2-3; no clear D. From germline, CDR1 is SGHVS and CDR2 FQNEAQ. Trimming left V 8 bases short and J 4 bases short, with 22 bases between. This CDR3 comprises 16 residues. CDR3 in amino acids: CASLKTGQRVADTQYF. Here the CDR3 DNA reads TGTGCCAGCCTGAAAACGGGCCAAAGGGTGGCAGATACGCAGTATTTT.

The chain employs TRBV5-8 and TRBJ2-1; no reliable D call. The CDR3 extends over 15 amino acids. Looked up from germline, CDR1 is SGHTS and CDR2 is YDEGEE. Trimming took 2 bases from V and 3 from J, leaving 12 bases between them. In DNA form, the CDR3 reads TGTGCCAGCAGCTTCCCGAACTGGGGCTACAATGAGCAGTTCTTC. The encoded protein is CASSFPNWGYNEQFF.

This clonotype was detected a few times. The CDR3 sequence: CSARGDSSYEQYF. The CDR3 nucleotides are TGCAGTGCTAGGGGGGACAGTTCCTACGAGCAGTACTTC. The genes are TRBV20-1 and TRBJ2-7; TRBD1 aligns across 7 bases. The CDR3 is made up of 13 amino acids. Per germline, CDR1 DFQATT and CDR2 SNEGSKA (reference sequence). V lost 3 bases and J lost 1; bases outside the gene matches: 3.

The rearrangement links TRBV7-9 to TRBJ2-3; 12 bases line up with TRBD2. J lost 2 bases, V lost 5 bases, and 8 bases had no gene match. The CDR3 is 17 amino acids. CDR1 and CDR2 (germline): SEHNR, FQNEAQ (reference sequence). This CDR3 is CASSSHPSGGATDTQYF. The DNA of the CDR3 is TGTGCCAGCAGCAGTCACCCTAGCGGGGGGGCCACAGATACGCAGTATTTT. The full variable domain, in which reference TRBV7-9 and TRBJ2-3 provide the parts outside the CDR3, is DTGVSQNPRHKITKRGQNVTFRCDPISEHNRLYWYRQTLGQGPEFLTYFQNEAQLEKSRLLSDRFSAERPKGSFSTLEIQRTEQGDSAMYLCASSSHPSGGATDTQYFGPGTRLTVL.

The CDR3 DNA reads TGCAGTGCTACTCAAGGATGGACTAATGAAAAACTGTTTTTT. This gives the protein CSATQGWTNEKLFF. The chain has TRBV20-1 and TRBJ1-4; no reliable D call. The CDR3 covers 14 residues. The germline V gene encodes CDR1 DFQATT and CDR2 SNEGSKA (reference sequence). Trimming cost V 4 bases and J 2 bases, with 11 bases left between them.

The chain is built from TRBV6-2 or TRBV6-3 and TRBJ2-2, with TRBD2 matching 12 bases. The CDR3 has 17 amino acids. Germline values: CDR1 MNHEY, CDR2 SVGEGT. The V and J ends lost 2 bases and 4 bases, in that order; junction bases with no gene match: 5. This chain's CDR3 is CASSYDTSGGLTGELFF. The CDR3 DNA is TGTGCCAGCAGTTACGATACTAGCGGGGGGCTCACCGGGGAGCTGTTTTTT.

In this sample, this clonotype turned up a few times. This sequence joins TRBV6-5 and TRBJ1-5; D uncertain. The CDR3 length is 17 residues. V shed 2 bases and J shed 1 base, with 15 bases lying between them. Per germline, CDR1 MNHEY and CDR2 SVGAGI. The CDR3 region has the DNA TGTGCCAGCAGTTACAAGTCCCCTACACTGAGCAATCAGCCCCAGCATTTT. Translated: CASSYKSPTLSNQPQHF.

This clonotype was detected a few times. The gene calls are TRBV9 and TRBJ2-3; TRBD2 aligns across 9 bases. The CDR3 is 15 residues long. With 2 bases clipped from V and 2 bases from J, the junction kept 3 bases outside the gene matches. Germline CDR1 and CDR2: SGDLS and YYNGEE. CDR3 DNA sequence: TGTGCCAGCAGCGTTAGCGGGGGACACACAGATACGCAGTATTTT. Translated, it gives CASSVSGGHTDTQYF.

This clonotype appeared a few times. A much larger clone is a single base away; this may be a read error. Lacking the conserved final phenylalanine or tryptophan, this CDR3 likely reflects a read error. CDR3 sequence (DNA): TGCAGTGCTAGGAAAAGAACACCAAACGAAATTTACAATGAGCAGTTCTCC. It encodes CSARKRTPNEIYNEQFS. The chain links TRBV20-1 to TRBJ2-1; D remains ambiguous. Trimming shortened V by 3 bases and J by 4 bases, and 22 bases separated the two germline ends. Germline values: CDR1 DFQATT, CDR2 SNEGSKA (reference sequence). The CDR3 spans 17 residues.